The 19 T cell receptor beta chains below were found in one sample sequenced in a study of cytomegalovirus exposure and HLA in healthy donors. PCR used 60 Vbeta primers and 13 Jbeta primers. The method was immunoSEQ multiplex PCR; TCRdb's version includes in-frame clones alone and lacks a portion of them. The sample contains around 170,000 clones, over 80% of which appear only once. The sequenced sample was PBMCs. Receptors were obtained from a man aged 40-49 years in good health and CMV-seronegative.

The CDR3 DNA is TGCGCCAGCAGCCAATATCCAGATACGCAGTATTTT. As protein: CASSQYPDTQYF. The chain links TRBV4-1 to TRBJ2-3; D gene uncertain. Germline lookup yields CDR1 MGHRA and CDR2 YSYEKL. V lost 2 bases, J lost 4 bases, and 4 bases lay in between. This CDR3 contains 12 residues.

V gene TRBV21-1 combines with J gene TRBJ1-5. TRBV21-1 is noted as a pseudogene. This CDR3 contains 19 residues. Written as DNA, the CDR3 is TGTGCCAGCAGCAAAGCTAGGTATGCAGGCCCTGGGAGTAATCAGCCCCAGCATTTT. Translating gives CASSKARYAGPGSNQPQHF.

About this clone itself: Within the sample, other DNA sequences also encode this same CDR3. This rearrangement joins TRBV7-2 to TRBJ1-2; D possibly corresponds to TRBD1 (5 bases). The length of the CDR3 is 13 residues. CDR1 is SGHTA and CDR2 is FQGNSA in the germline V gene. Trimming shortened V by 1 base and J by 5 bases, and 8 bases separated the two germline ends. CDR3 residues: CASSLDRLYGYTF. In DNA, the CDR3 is TGTGCCAGCAGCTTAGACAGGCTATATGGCTACACCTTC.

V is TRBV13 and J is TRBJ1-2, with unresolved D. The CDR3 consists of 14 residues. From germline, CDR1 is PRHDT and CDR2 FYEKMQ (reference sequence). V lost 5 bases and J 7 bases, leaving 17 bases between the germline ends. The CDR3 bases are TGTGCCAGCAGCCCCCGCAACCAGGTTGGTGGCTACACCTTC. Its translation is CASSPRNQVGGYTF.

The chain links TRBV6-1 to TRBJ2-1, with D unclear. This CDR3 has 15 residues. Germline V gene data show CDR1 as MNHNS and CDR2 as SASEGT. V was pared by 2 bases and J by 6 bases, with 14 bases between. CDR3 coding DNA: TGTGCCAGCAGTGAATTGCTGTCGGGTGTCAATGAGCAGTTCTTC. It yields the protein CASSELLSGVNEQFF.

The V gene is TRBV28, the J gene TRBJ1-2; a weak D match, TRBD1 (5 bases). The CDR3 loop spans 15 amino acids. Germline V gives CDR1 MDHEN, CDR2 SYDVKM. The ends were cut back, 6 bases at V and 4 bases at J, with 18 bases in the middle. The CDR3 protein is CASSSPPGGSYGYTF. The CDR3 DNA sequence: TGTGCCAGCAGCTCCCCCCCGGGGGGGAGCTATGGCTACACCTTC.

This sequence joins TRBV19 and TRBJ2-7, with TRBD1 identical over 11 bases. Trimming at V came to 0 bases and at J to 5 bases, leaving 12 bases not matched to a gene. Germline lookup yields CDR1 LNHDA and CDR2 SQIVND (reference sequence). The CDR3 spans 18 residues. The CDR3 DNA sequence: TGTGCCAGTAGTATAGAATGGATACCGGGACAGGGGGTCCACGAGCAGTACTTC. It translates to CASSIEWIPGQGVHEQYF.

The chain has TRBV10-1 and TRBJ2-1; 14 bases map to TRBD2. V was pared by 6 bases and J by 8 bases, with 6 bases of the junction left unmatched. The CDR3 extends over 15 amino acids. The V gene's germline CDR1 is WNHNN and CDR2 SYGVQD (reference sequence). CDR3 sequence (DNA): TGCGCCAGCAGCCGGACTAGCGGGGGGCGGGATGAGCAGTTCTTC. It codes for CASSRTSGGRDEQFF.

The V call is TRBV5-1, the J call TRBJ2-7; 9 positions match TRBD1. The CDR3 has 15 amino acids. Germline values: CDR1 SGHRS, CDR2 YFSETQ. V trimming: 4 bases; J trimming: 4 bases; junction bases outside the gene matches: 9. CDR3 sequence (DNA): TGCGCCAGCAGCCTCCTCGGGACAGGGACGTACGAGCAGTACTTC. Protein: CASSLLGTGTYEQYF.

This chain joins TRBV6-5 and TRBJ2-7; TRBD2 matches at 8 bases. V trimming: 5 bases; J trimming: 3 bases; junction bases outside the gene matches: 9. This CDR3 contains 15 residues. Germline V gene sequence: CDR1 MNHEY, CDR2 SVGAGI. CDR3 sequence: CASSTGLAAHYEQYF. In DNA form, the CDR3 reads TGTGCCAGCAGTACCGGACTAGCCGCTCACTACGAGCAGTACTTC.

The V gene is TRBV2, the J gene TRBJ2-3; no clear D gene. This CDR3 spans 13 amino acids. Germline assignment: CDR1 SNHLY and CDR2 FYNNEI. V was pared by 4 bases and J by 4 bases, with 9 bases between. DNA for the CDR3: TGTGCCAGCAGTGTCGTCCCGGCAGATACGCAGTATTTT. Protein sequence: CASSVVPADTQYF.

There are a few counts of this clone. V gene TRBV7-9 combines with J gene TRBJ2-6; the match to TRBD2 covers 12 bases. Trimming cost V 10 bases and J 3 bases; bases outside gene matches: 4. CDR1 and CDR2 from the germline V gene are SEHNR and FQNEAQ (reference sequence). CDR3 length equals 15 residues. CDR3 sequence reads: CAILAGGRGANVLTF. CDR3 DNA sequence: TGTGCCATCCTAGCGGGGGGGCGTGGGGCCAACGTCCTGACTTTC.

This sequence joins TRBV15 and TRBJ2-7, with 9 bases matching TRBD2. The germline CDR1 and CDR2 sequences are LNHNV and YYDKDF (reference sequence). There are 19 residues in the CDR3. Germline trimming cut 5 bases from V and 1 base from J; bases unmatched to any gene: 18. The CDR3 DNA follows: TGTGCCACCAGCGGGCTGGGAGCTCAGACTAGCGGAGTGTCCTACGAGCAGTACTTC. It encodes CATSGLGAQTSGVSYEQYF.

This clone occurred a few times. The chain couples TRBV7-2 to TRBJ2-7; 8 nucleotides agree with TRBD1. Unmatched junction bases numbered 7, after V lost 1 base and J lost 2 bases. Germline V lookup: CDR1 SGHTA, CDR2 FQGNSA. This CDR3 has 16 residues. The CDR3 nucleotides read TGTGCCAGCAGCTTAGGCCCTCGGACAGGGACCTACGAGCAGTACTTC. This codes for CASSLGPRTGTYEQYF.

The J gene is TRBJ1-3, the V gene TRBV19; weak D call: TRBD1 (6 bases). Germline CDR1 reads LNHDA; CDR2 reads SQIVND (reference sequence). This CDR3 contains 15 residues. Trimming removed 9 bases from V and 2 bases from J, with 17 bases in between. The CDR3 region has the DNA TGTGCCAGCACAAACAGGGAGGGACCTGGAAACACCATATATTTT. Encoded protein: CASTNREGPGNTIYF.

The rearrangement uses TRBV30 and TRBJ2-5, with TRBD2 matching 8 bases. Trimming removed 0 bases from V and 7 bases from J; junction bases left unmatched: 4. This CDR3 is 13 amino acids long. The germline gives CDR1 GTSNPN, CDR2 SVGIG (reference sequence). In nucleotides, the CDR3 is TGTGCCTGGAGTGTACCGGCGGGGGGGACCCAGTACTTC. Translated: CAWSVPAGGTQYF.

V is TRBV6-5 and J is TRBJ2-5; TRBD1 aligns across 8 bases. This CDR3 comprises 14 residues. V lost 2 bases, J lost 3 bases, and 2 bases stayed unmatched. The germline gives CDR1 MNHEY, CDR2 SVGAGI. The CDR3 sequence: CASSYQDREETQYF. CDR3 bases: TGTGCCAGCAGTTACCAGGACAGGGAAGAGACCCAGTACTTC.

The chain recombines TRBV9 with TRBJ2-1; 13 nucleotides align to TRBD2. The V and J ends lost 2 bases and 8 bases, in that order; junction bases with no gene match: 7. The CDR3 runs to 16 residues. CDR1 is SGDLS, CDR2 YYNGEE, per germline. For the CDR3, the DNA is TGTGCCAGCAGCGTGGGGCGGACTAGCGGGAGTGATGAGCAGTTCTTC. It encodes CASSVGRTSGSDEQFF.

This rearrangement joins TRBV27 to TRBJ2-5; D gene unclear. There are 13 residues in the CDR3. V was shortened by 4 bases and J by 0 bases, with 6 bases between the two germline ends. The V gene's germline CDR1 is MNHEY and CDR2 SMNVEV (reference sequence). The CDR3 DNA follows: TGTGCCAGCAGTTCCCCGTACCAAGAGACCCAGTACTTC. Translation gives CASSSPYQETQYF.